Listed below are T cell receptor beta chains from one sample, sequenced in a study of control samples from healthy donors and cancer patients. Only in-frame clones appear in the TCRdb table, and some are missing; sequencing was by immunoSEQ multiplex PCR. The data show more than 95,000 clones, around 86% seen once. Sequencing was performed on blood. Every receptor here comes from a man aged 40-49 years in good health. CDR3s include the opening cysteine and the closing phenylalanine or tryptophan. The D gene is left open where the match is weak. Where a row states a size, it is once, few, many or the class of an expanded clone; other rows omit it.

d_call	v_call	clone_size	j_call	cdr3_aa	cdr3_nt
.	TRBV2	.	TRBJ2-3	CASSELRGTDTQYF	TGTGCCAGCAGTGAATTGCGGGGCACAGATACGCAGTATTTT
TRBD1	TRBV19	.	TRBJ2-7	CASSIGQGSTYEQYF	TGTGCCAGTAGTATCGGACAGGGCAGCACCTACGAGCAGTACTTC
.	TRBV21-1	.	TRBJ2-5	CASSKGRVGGFETQYF	TGTGCCAGCAGCAAAGGAAGGGTCGGGGGTTTTGAGACCCAGTACTTC
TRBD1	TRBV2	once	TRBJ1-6	CASRGGGGYNSPLHF	TGTGCCAGCAGAGGGGGCGGGGGGTATAATTCACCCCTCCACTTT
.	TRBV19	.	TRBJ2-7	CASSITGSYEQYF	TGTGCCAGTAGTATAACAGGGTCCTACGAGCAGTACTTC
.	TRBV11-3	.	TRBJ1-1	CASSLERQWFFDNGNTEAFF	TGTGCCAGCAGCTTAGAAAGGCAGTGGTTTTTCGATAATGGGAACACTGAAGCTTTCTTT
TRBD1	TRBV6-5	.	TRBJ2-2	CASPRGTGELFF	TGTGCCAGCCCCAGGGGGACCGGGGAGCTGTTTTTT
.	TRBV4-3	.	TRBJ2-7	CASSQEGAGQKYF	TGCGCCAGCAGCCAAGAGGGGGCCGGACAGAAGTACTTC
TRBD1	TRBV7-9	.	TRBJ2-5	CASSQDRAQETQYF	TGTGCCAGCAGCCAGGACAGGGCACAAGAGACCCAGTACTTC
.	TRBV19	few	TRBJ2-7	CASSRLGGSDEQYF	TGTGCCAGTAGCCGGTTAGGAGGGTCGGACGAGCAGTACTTC
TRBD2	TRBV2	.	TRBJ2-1	CASRGGTPVNEQFF	TGTGCCAGCAGGGGAGGGACCCCCGTCAATGAGCAGTTCTTC
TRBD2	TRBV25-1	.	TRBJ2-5	CASSEWSAGEPIATQYF	TGTGCCAGCAGTGAATGGTCAGCGGGGGAGCCCATAGCGACCCAGTACTTC
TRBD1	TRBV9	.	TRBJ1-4	CASSGTGGFEKLFF	TGTGCCAGCAGCGGGACAGGGGGCTTTGAAAAACTGTTTTTT
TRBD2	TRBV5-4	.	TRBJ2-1	CASSSDAGGDEQFF	TGTGCCAGCAGCTCCGACGCCGGGGGGGATGAGCAGTTCTTC
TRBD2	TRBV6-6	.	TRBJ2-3	CASSLRGAGVQSDTQYF	TGTGCCAGCAGTCTTAGGGGAGCGGGGGTCCAATCAGATACGCAGTATTTT
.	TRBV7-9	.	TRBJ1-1	CASSLGGAEAFF	TGTGCCAGCAGCTTAGGGGGGGCTGAAGCTTTCTTT
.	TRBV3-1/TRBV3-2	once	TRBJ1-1	CASSQWGTEAFF	TGTGCCAGCAGCCAGTGGGGGACTGAAGCTTTCTTT
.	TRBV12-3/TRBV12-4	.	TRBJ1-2	CASRYSTGYTF	TGTGCCAGCAGGTACAGTACTGGCTACACCTTC
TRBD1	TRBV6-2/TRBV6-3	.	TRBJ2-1	CASSTYTGGNEQFF	TGTGCCAGCAGCACCTATACAGGGGGGAATGAGCAGTTCTTC
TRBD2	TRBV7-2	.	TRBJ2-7	CASRRGLAGGPNEQYF	TGTGCCAGCAGACGAGGACTAGCGGGGGGGCCGAACGAGCAGTACTTC
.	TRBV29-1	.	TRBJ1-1	CSGHREVNTEAFF	TGCAGCGGTCACAGGGAGGTTAACACTGAAGCTTTCTTT
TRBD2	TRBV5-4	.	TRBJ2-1	CASSSRGGNYNEQFF	TGTGCCAGCAGCTCGCGGGGGGGTAACTACAATGAGCAGTTCTTC